The 32 T cell receptor beta chains given below trace back to one sample, sequenced in a study of blood T cell repertoires in COVID-19. Sequenced by immunoSEQ multiplex PCR; TCRdb stores in-frame clones only, minus some. The sample records under 300,000 clones, approximately 91% being singletons. The specimen was PBMCs or T cells enriched from blood (not recorded which). The receptors derive from a middle-aged woman with acute COVID-19.

This chain connects TRBV11-2 to TRBJ2-1, with no clear D. Trimming cost V 5 bases and J 4 bases, with 15 bases left between them. The CDR3 sequence is 15 residues long. The germline V gene encodes CDR1 SGHAT and CDR2 FQNNGV. The CDR3 DNA follows: TGTGCCAGCAGCATCAGTTGGGCCCCTTACAATGAGCAGTTCTTC. Protein product: CASSISWAPYNEQFF.

The chain couples TRBV2 to TRBJ1-2, with a tentative D call TRBD1 (5 bases). Trimming stripped 3 bases from V and 8 bases from J, with 13 bases between. The CDR3 contains 13 residues. The germline CDR1 and CDR2 sequences are SNHLY and FYNNEI. The CDR3 loop reads CASSDAGRGGYTF. In DNA form, the CDR3 reads TGTGCCAGCAGTGACGCAGGGAGGGGCGGCTACACCTTC.

The chain joins TRBV14 to TRBJ2-1; D gene ambiguous. In germline, CDR1 is SGHDN, CDR2 FVKESK. V was clipped by 1 base and J by 4 bases, with 5 bases between them. This CDR3 is built from 13 residues. CDR3 amino acids: CASSQVRYNEQFF. In DNA form, the CDR3 reads TGTGCCAGCAGCCAAGTCCGGTACAATGAGCAGTTCTTC.

The CDR3 spells CASSPRTSAFTDTQYF. As DNA, the CDR3 is TGTGCCAGCAGCCCACGGACTAGCGCGTTCACAGATACGCAGTATTTT. The gene calls are TRBV7-2 and TRBJ2-3, with 9 bases aligning to TRBD2. There are 16 residues in the CDR3. The junction had 8 bases not matched to a gene; V was cut back by 5 bases and J by 2 bases. Germline V lookup: CDR1 SGHTA, CDR2 FQGNSA.

This chain joins TRBV10-3 and TRBJ1-1; TRBD1 matches 7 bases. CDR3 length: 14 amino acids. The germline gives CDR1 ENHRY, CDR2 SYGVKD. After removal of 2 bases from V and 2 bases from J, the junction contained 2 bases not matched to a gene. Here the CDR3 DNA reads TGTGCCATCAGTGAGACAGGGGCAAACACTGAAGCTTTCTTT. Translating gives CAISETGANTEAFF.

The chain's CDR3 is CASRRTGGYGYTF. The CDR3 nucleotides are TGTGCCAGCAGACGGACAGGGGGATATGGCTACACCTTC. The V and J genes are TRBV5-8 and TRBJ1-2; TRBD1 matches 10 bases. This CDR3 spans 13 amino acids. Germline CDR1 is SGHTS and CDR2 is YDEGEE. V lost 5 bases, J lost 5 bases, and 3 bases stayed unmatched.

The chain links TRBV7-2 to TRBJ1-6; D gene unclear. This CDR3 contains 13 residues. Germline CDR1 reads SGHTA; CDR2 reads FQGNSA. The V end was cut by 1 base, the J end by 12 bases, with 10 bases between. CDR3 sequence (DNA): TGTGCCAGCAGCTTAGAGTCAGGCCGACCCCTCCACTTT. Translation gives CASSLESGRPLHF.

The chain links TRBV3-1 (or the pseudogene TRBV3-2) to TRBJ1-2; 10 bases match TRBD1. The germline V gene has CDR1 LGHDT and CDR2 YNNKEL (reference sequence). This CDR3 comprises 15 residues. Germline trimming cut 4 bases from V and 4 bases from J; bases unmatched to any gene: 6. CDR3 region: CASSRGTGATYGYTF. For the CDR3, the DNA is TGTGCCAGCAGCCGGGGGACAGGGGCTACCTATGGCTACACCTTC.

In this sample, this clone turned up a few times. The chain has TRBV10-3 and TRBJ2-3, with D possibly TRBD2 on 6 matching bases. Trimming removed 6 bases at V and 2 bases at J, with 12 bases between. The CDR3 runs 14 residues. In germline, CDR1 is ENHRY, CDR2 SYGVKD. CDR3 amino acids: CAISAGTATDTQYF. The CDR3 DNA reads as TGTGCCATCAGCGCCGGGACTGCCACAGATACGCAGTATTTT.

Only a few counts were recorded for this clone. The V call is TRBV9, the J call TRBJ2-2, with 8 nucleotides matching TRBD1. The CDR3 totals 17 residues. With 0 bases clipped from V and 4 bases from J, the junction kept 8 bases outside the gene matches. Germline CDR1 and CDR2: SGDLS and YYNGEE. CDR3 in DNA: TGTGCCAGCAGCGTAGCCCCAGGGGGCCGAGGCACCGGGGAGCTGTTTTTT. This encodes CASSVAPGGRGTGELFF.

The J gene is TRBJ1-3, the V gene TRBV15; the match to TRBD1 covers 7 bases. After removal of 4 bases from V and 1 base from J, the junction contained 7 bases not matched to a gene. CDR3 length: 16 amino acids. Germline CDR1 reads LNHNV; CDR2 reads YYDKDF (reference sequence). The CDR3 loop reads CATSTETGNSGNTIYF. The CDR3 DNA sequence: TGTGCCACCAGCACCGAGACAGGGAATTCTGGAAACACCATATATTTT.

The genes are TRBV19 and TRBJ1-1; 7 nucleotides match TRBD1. The CDR3 spans 15 residues. Trimming removed 6 bases from V and 1 base from J; junction bases left unmatched: 8. The germline CDR1 and CDR2 sequences are LNHDA and SQIVND (reference sequence). The CDR3, as DNA: TGTGCCAGTAGAAGACTCGGGACAGAGAACACTGAAGCTTTCTTT. Its protein product is CASRRLGTENTEAFF. Drawing the rest from reference TRBV19 and TRBJ1-1, the complete variable domain is DGGITQSPKYLFRKEGQNVTLSCEQNLNHDAMYWYRQDPGQGLRLIYYSQIVNDFQKGDIAEGYSVSREKKESFPLTVTSAQKNPTAFYLCASRRLGTENTEAFFGQGTRLTVV.

To note about this clone: One junction end disagrees with the germline gene, perhaps due to a read error. The V call is TRBV5-1, the J call TRBJ2-2; TRBD2 matches at 8 bases. Germline V gene data show CDR1 as SGHRS and CDR2 as YFSETQ. This CDR3 contains 15 residues. CDR3 sequence: CARRPGGGNTGELFF. The CDR3 DNA reads as TGCGCCCGCAGGCCCGGGGGGGGAAACACCGGGGAGCTGTTTTTT.

The chain couples TRBV7-2 to TRBJ2-3, with a possible D match to TRBD2 (6 bases). V lost 5 bases to trimming and J lost 1 base, with 10 bases between them. CDR3 length equals 14 residues. Germline-derived CDR1 and CDR2 are SGHTA and FQGNSA. CDR3 DNA: TGTGCCAGCAGCACTCAGCGGGGCACAGATACGCAGTATTTT. This translates into CASSTQRGTDTQYF. Drawing the rest from reference TRBV7-2 and TRBJ2-3, the complete variable domain is GAGVSQSPSNKVTEKGKDVELRCDPISGHTALYWYRQSLGQGLEFLIYFQGNSAPDKSGLPSDRFSAERTGGSVSTLTIQRTQQEDSAVYLCASSTQRGTDTQYFGPGTRLTVL.

V and J are TRBV6-5 and TRBJ1-2; D perhaps matches TRBD1 (5 bases). The CDR3 runs to 14 residues. Per germline, CDR1 MNHEY and CDR2 SVGAGI. V lost 7 bases, J lost 4 bases, and 16 bases lay in between. The CDR3 bases are TGTGCCAGCAACCAAAGGGGAACCCGCTATGGCTACACCTTC. Amino acids: CASNQRGTRYGYTF.

The chain is built from TRBV2 and TRBJ2-5; 9 bases map to TRBD1. Germline V CDR1 and CDR2: SNHLY, FYNNEI. CDR3 length equals 14 residues. V was pared by 6 bases and J by 4 bases, with 6 bases of the junction left unmatched. CDR3 DNA: TGTGCCAGCAGCCTAGGGACAGGGAGAGAGACCCAGTACTTC. This gives the protein CASSLGTGRETQYF.

This sequence joins TRBV18 and TRBJ1-1; perhaps TRBD1 as D (5 bases). The CDR3 extends over 13 amino acids. Between the trimmed V and J ends, which lost 3 bases and 7 bases, there was a span of 12 bases. Germline V lookup: CDR1 KGHSH, CDR2 LQKENI. As DNA, the CDR3 is TGTGCCAGCTCACCGGGAGGGCAGGGTGAAGCTTTCTTT. Translation gives CASSPGGQGEAFF.

This rearrangement joins TRBV3-1 (or the pseudogene TRBV3-2) to TRBJ2-7, with D perhaps TRBD2 (5 bases). The CDR3 contains 17 residues. Germline assignment: CDR1 LGHDT and CDR2 YNNKEL (reference sequence). V was trimmed by 5 bases and J by 0 bases, leaving 20 bases between them. The CDR3 sequence: CASSTPWPGWSSYEQYF. The DNA of the CDR3 is TGTGCCAGCAGCACCCCCTGGCCGGGGTGGTCCTCCTACGAGCAGTACTTC.

This rearrangement joins TRBV28 to TRBJ1-5, with 8 bases matching TRBD1. Germline trimming cut 3 bases from V and 1 base from J; bases unmatched to any gene: 2. The CDR3 totals 15 residues. Germline CDR1 reads MDHEN; CDR2 reads SYDVKM. CDR3 amino acids: CASSFPGGSNQPQHF. In DNA, the CDR3 is TGTGCCAGCAGTTTCCCAGGGGGCAGCAATCAGCCCCAGCATTTT.

In its sample, this clone was seen once. The V call is TRBV28, the J call TRBJ1-5; TRBD1 might be the D (5 bases). CDR1 and CDR2 (germline): MDHEN, SYDVKM. The CDR3 runs 15 residues. Trimming pared 7 bases from V and 4 bases from J, leaving 17 bases between. CDR3 nucleotides: TGTGCCAGCACCAACTTTCGGACACTTAATCAGCCCCAGCATTTT. It translates to CASTNFRTLNQPQHF.

CDR3 DNA: TGCAGCGGAGGGGGCAGCGAGACCCAGTACTTC. It translates to CSGGGSETQYF. The chain recombines TRBV29-1 with TRBJ2-5, with 7 positions matching TRBD1. Trimming removed 7 bases from V and 5 bases from J; junction bases left unmatched: 4. Germline V CDR1 and CDR2: SQVTM, ANQGSEA. The CDR3 length is 11 residues.

The rearrangement joins TRBV5-1 to TRBJ1-6; unclear D gene. The CDR3 spans 14 residues. V lost 4 bases to trimming and J lost 6 bases, with 11 bases between them. From germline, CDR1 is SGHRS and CDR2 YFSETQ. CDR3 region: CASSREEGNSPLHF. The CDR3 DNA sequence: TGCGCCAGCAGCCGAGAAGAGGGTAATTCACCCCTCCACTTT.

V is TRBV2 and J is TRBJ1-2; TRBD1 aligns across 7 bases. After removal of 6 bases from V and 6 bases from J, the junction contained 7 bases not matched to a gene. This CDR3 contains 13 residues. The germline V gene encodes CDR1 SNHLY and CDR2 FYNNEI. This chain's CDR3 is CASRTDREDGYTF. DNA for the CDR3: TGTGCCAGCAGGACTGACAGGGAAGATGGCTACACCTTC. Using reference TRBV2 and TRBJ1-2 for the parts outside the CDR3, the full variable domain is EPEVTQTPSHQVTQMGQEVILRCVPISNHLYFYWYRQILGQKVEFLVSFYNNEISEKSEIFDDQFSVERPDGSNFTLKIRSTKLEDSAMYFCASRTDREDGYTFGSGTRLTVV.

This chain joins TRBV11-1 and TRBJ2-1, with 11 bases aligning to TRBD1. Germline lookup yields CDR1 SGHAT and CDR2 FQDESV (reference sequence). The J segment lost 10 bases and the V segment lost 5 bases, leaving 7 bases of the junction unmatched. The CDR3 has 14 amino acids. CDR3 coding DNA: TGTGCCAGCAGCGAAGGGACAGGGGGTAGAGAGCAGTTCTTC. Translated, it gives CASSEGTGGREQFF.

The chain is built from TRBV6-5 and TRBJ2-5, with 7 bases identical to TRBD2. Germline V lookup: CDR1 MNHEY, CDR2 SVGAGI. The V gene end was trimmed by 11 bases and the J gene end by 2 bases; junction bases not matched to a gene: 11. The CDR3 contains 14 residues. In DNA form, the CDR3 reads TGTGCCTCAAGACCCCGCGGGAGTCAAGAGACCCAGTACTTC. Its protein product is CASRPRGSQETQYF.

The V call is TRBV18, the J call TRBJ2-5, with D perhaps TRBD2 (5 bases). CDR3 size: 13 residues. CDR1 and CDR2 (germline): KGHSH, LQKENI. The V gene lost 5 bases and the J gene lost 4 bases, with 11 bases spanning the gap. As DNA, the CDR3 is TGTGCCAGCTCAGAGGGTCGGGCAGAGACCCAGTACTTC. Protein product: CASSEGRAETQYF. Full variable domain (outside the CDR3, taken from reference TRBV18 and TRBJ2-5): NAGVMQNPRHLVRRRGQEARLRCSPMKGHSHVYWYRQLPEEGLKFMVYLQKENIIDESGMPKERFSAEFPKEGPSILRIQQVVRGDSAAYFCASSEGRAETQYFGPGTRLLVL.

The chain joins TRBV3-1 (or the pseudogene TRBV3-2) to TRBJ2-2; tentatively, D is TRBD1 (8 bases). The CDR3 covers 17 residues. Germline V gene data show CDR1 as LGHDT and CDR2 as YNNKEL (reference sequence). The V gene lost 4 bases and the J gene lost 3 bases, with 18 bases spanning the gap. The CDR3 nucleotides are TGTGCCAGCAGCCTCCGGGGGGCAGGGGGCGACACCGGGGAGCTGTTTTTT. Amino acid sequence: CASSLRGAGGDTGELFF.

J is TRBJ1-6 and V is TRBV6-5; maybe TRBD1 (5 bases). Germline CDR1 reads MNHEY; CDR2 reads SVGAGI. The V end lost 0 bases, the J end lost 14 bases, and 14 bases lay between the germline ends. The CDR3 spans 14 residues. The CDR3 protein is CASSYSPIQGSLHF. DNA for the CDR3: TGTGCCAGCAGTTACTCCCCCATCCAGGGTTCCCTCCACTTT.

This clone was seen more than once but under ten times. The CDR3 DNA reads TGTGCCAGCAACAGACAGGGCTTCTCTGGAAACACCATATATTTT. It codes for CASNRQGFSGNTIYF. This chain joins TRBV6-5 and TRBJ1-3; 7 bases agree with TRBD1. V dropped 7 bases and J dropped 0; count of bases not matched to a gene: 6. In germline, CDR1 is MNHEY, CDR2 SVGAGI. The CDR3 extends over 15 amino acids.

The rearrangement joins TRBV24-1 to TRBJ2-4; 7 nucleotides match TRBD2. CDR3 size: 15 residues. Germline lookup yields CDR1 KGHDR and CDR2 SFDVKD. After removal of 6 bases from V and 2 bases from J, the junction contained 6 bases not matched to a gene. CDR3 nucleotide sequence: TGTGCCACCAGTCAGAGCGGGGATCCCAAAAACATTCAGTACTTC. It specifies CATSQSGDPKNIQYF.

This clone is a singleton in its sample. J is TRBJ1-6 and V is TRBV28; D call uncertain. The V gene's germline CDR1 is MDHEN and CDR2 SYDVKM. CDR3 length: 19 amino acids. V was shortened by 1 base and J by 0 bases, with 16 bases between the two germline ends. The CDR3, as DNA: TGTGCCAGCAGTTTATCCCGGGGTCGAGGGAGCTCCTATAATTCACCCCTCCACTTT. Protein: CASSLSRGRGSSYNSPLHF.

The rearrangement uses TRBV28 and TRBJ1-5, with TRBD1 matching over 9 bases. V gave up 5 bases and J gave up 7 bases; unmatched junction bases: 9. This CDR3 comprises 15 residues. CDR1 MDHEN and CDR2 SYDVKM come from the germline V gene. The CDR3: CASSGRDRVNQPQHF. Written as DNA, the CDR3 is TGTGCCAGCAGTGGCCGGGACAGGGTCAACCAGCCCCAGCATTTT. Based on the CDR3 plus reference TRBV28 and TRBJ1-5, the full variable domain is DVKVTQSSRYLVKRTGEKVFLECVQDMDHENMFWYRQDPGLGLRLIYFSYDVKMKEKGDIPEGYSVSREKKERFSLILESASTNQTSMYLCASSGRDRVNQPQHFGDGTRLSIL.